This paragraph covers one T cell receptor beta chain sequence. The sample is drawn from a study of OX40 agonist ivuxolimab in advanced cancers. Repertoires were generated with immunoSEQ multiplex PCR, while TCRdb's copy carries only in-frame clones and drops some. The sample includes roughly 45,000 clones, about 87% of them seen just once. Germline V CDR1 and CDR2: LGHNT, FRNRAP. The V and J ends lost 0 bases and 8 bases, in that order; junction bases with no gene match: 21. This CDR3 is built from 20 residues. Enrollment shut out patients with autoimmune disease history or systemic immunosuppression.

V gene TRBV12-5 combines with J gene TRBJ1-2, with 10 nucleotides matching TRBD1. The input for sequencing was CD4+ or CD8+ T cells sorted from blood, taken in a trial of the OX40 agonist ivuxolimab. The origin of this receptor is an adult with an advanced solid tumor such as melanoma, head and neck, liver or kidney cancer. In nucleotides, the CDR3 is TGTGCTAGTGGTTTGGTAAGAGGATTAATAAGACGGACAGGGGGTCGAGGCTACACCTTC. Amino acids: CASGLVRGLIRRTGGRGYTF. The whole variable domain, filled in from reference TRBV12-5 and TRBJ1-2, reads DARVTQTPRHKVTEMGQEVTMRCQPILGHNTVFWYRQTMMQGLELLAYFRNRAPLDDSGMPKDRFSAEMPDATLATLKIQPSEPRDSAVYFCASGLVRGLIRRTGGRGYTFGSGTRLTVV.